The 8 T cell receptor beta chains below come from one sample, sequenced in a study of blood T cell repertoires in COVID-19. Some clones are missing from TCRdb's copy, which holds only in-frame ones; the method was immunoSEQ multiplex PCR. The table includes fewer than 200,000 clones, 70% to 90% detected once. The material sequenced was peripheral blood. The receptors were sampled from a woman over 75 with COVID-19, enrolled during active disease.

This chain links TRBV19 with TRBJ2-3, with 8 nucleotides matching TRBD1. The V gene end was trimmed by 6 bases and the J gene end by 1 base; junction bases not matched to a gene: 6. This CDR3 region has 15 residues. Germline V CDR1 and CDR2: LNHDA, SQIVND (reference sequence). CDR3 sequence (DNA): TGTGCCAGTAGGGAGACAGGGGTGGGCACAGATACGCAGTATTTT. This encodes CASRETGVGTDTQYF. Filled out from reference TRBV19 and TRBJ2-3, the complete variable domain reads DGGITQSPKYLFRKEGQNVTLSCEQNLNHDAMYWYRQDPGQGLRLIYYSQIVNDFQKGDIAEGYSVSREKKESFPLTVTSAQKNPTAFYLCASRETGVGTDTQYFGPGTRLTVL.

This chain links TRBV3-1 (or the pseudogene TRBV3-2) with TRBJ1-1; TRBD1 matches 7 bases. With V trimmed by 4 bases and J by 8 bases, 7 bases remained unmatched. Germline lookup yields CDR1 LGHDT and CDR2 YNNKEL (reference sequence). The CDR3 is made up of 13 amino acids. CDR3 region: CASSLKLDREAFF. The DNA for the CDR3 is TGTGCCAGCAGCCTAAAGTTGGACAGGGAAGCTTTCTTT.

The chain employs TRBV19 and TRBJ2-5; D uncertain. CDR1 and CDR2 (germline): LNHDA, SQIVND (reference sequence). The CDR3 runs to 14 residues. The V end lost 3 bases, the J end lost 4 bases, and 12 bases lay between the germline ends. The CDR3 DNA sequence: TGTGCCAGTAGTATGGGCAACCTGGGAGAGACCCAGTACTTC. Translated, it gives CASSMGNLGETQYF.

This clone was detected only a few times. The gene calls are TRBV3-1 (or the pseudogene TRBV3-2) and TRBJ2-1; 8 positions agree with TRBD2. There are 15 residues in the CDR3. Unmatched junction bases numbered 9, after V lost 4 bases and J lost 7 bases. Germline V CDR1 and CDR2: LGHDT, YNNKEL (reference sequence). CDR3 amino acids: CASSPREVLGNEQFF. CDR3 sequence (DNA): TGTGCCAGCAGCCCGCGGGAGGTCCTGGGGAATGAGCAGTTCTTC.

The CDR3 sequence: CASSQTLASRYYEQYF. In DNA, the CDR3 is TGTGCCAGCAGCCAGACCCTAGCGAGCCGTTACTACGAGCAGTACTTC. This sequence joins TRBV4-2 and TRBJ2-7, with D perhaps TRBD2 (6 bases). CDR1 and CDR2 (germline): LGHNA, YNFKEQ. CDR3 length: 16 residues. V lost 3 bases, J lost 3 bases, and 18 bases lay in between.

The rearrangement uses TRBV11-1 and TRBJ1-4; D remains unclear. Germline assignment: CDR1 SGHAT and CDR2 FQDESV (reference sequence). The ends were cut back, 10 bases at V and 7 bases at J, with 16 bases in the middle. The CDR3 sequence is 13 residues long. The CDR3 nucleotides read TGTGCCACCGTCAAAGCTTCCGGTGAAAAACTGTTTTTT. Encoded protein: CATVKASGEKLFF.

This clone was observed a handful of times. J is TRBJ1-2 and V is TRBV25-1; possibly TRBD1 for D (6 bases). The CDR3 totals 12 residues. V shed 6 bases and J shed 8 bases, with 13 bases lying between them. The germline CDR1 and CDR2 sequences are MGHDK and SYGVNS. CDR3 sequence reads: CASSRTGGGYTF. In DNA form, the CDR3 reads TGTGCCAGCAGCAGGACGGGGGGCGGCTACACCTTC.

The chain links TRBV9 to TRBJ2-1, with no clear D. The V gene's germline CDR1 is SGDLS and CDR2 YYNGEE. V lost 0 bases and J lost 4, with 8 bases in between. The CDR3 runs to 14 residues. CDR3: CASSVDSQYNEQFF. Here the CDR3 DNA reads TGTGCCAGCAGCGTAGATAGCCAATACAATGAGCAGTTCTTC.